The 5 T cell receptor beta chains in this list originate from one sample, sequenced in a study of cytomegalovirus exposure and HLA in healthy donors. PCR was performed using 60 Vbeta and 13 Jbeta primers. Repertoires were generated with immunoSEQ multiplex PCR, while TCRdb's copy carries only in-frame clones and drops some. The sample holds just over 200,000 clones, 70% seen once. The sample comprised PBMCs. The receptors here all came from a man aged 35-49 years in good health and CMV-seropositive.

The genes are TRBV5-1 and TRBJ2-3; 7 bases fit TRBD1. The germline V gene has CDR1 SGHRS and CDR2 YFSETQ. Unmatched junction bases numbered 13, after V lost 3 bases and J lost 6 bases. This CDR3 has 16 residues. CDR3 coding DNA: TGCGCCAGCAGCTCTCGACAGGGTGGTAATAAGGATACGCAGTATTTT. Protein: CASSSRQGGNKDTQYF.

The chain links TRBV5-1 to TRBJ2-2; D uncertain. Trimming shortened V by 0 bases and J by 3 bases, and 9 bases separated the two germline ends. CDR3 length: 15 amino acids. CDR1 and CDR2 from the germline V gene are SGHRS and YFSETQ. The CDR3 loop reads CASSLAFGDTGELFF. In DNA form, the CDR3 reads TGCGCCAGCAGCTTGGCCTTCGGAGACACCGGGGAGCTGTTTTTT.

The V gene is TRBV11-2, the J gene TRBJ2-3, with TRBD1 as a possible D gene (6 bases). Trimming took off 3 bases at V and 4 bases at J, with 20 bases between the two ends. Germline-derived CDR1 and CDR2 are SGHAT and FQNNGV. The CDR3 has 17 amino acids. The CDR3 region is CASSLSSGTIGPDTQYF. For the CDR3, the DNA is TGTGCCAGCAGCTTGAGTTCCGGGACAATAGGCCCAGATACGCAGTATTTT.

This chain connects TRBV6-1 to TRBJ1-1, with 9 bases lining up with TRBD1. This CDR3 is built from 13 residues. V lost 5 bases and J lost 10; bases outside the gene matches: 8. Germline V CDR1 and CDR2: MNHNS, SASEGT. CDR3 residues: CASSTNRGRGAFF. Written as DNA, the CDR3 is TGTGCCAGCAGTACAAACAGGGGGCGAGGAGCTTTCTTT.

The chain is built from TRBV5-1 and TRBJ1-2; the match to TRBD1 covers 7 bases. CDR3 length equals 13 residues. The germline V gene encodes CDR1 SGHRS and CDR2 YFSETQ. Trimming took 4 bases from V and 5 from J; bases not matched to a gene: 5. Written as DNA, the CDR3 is TGCGCCAGCAGCCCTTCGGGACAGTATGGCTACACCTTC. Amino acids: CASSPSGQYGYTF.